This T cell receptor (beta chain) was obtained from a study of PD-1 blockade in classical Hodgkin lymphoma. Study background: Nivolumab dosed at 3 mg/kg went to patients intravenously every 2 weeks. The study's findings and limits: Exclusion covered patients beginning nivolumab under 1 year post-ASCT. Repertoire differences lack defined causes, possibly disease activity or prior therapy.

Time point reported: cycle 4 day 1 (C4D1), after six to seven weeks of nivolumab. Every one of the patients relapsed after autologous stem cell transplantation (brentuximab vedotin exposure was variable). The CD8+ T cells came from thawed PBMCs through magnetic negative selection. The repertoire was sequenced with immunoSEQ multiplex PCR; TCRdb's copy has only in-frame clones and lacks some. This table holds about 2,300 clones, approximately 70% found once. Trimming removed 5 bases from V and 0 bases from J, with 4 bases in between. Germline V lookup: CDR1 DFQATT, CDR2 SNEGSKA (reference sequence). The CDR3 has 11 amino acids. Points on this clone: Its antigen remains unknown.

The receptor was isolated from a human donor with classical Hodgkin lymphoma. The V gene is TRBV20-1, the J gene TRBJ1-1; D uncertain. This specimen consisted of CD8+ T cells from blood, obtained before the fourth cycle of nivolumab. The CDR3, as DNA: TGCAGTGCTCAGATGAACACTGAAGCTTTCTTT. Translated, it gives CSAQMNTEAFF.